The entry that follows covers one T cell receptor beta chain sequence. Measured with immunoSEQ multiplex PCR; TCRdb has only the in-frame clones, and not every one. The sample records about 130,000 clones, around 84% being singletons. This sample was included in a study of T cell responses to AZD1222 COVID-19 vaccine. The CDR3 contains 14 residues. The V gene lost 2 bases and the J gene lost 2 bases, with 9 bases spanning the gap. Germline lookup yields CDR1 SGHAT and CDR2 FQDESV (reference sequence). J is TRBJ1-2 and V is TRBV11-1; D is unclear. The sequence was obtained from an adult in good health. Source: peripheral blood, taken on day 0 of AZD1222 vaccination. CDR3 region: CASSLIRSNYGYTF. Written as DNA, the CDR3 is TGTGCCAGCAGCTTAATCCGCTCCAACTATGGCTACACCTTC.